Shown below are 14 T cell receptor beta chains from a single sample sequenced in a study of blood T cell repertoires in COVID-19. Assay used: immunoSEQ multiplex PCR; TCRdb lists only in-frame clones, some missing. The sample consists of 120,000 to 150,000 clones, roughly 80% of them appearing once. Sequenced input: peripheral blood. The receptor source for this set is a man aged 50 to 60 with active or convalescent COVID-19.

DNA of the CDR3: TGCGCCAGCAGCCAAAATAGGATCGGGACAGGGGTATCACCCCTCCACTTT. Its translation: CASSQNRIGTGVSPLHF. V usage is TRBV4-1 and J usage is TRBJ1-6; 10 nucleotides align to TRBD1. CDR1 is MGHRA, CDR2 YSYEKL, per germline. Losses at the gene ends were 2 bases for V and 10 bases for J; bases not matched to a gene: 11. The CDR3 has 17 amino acids.

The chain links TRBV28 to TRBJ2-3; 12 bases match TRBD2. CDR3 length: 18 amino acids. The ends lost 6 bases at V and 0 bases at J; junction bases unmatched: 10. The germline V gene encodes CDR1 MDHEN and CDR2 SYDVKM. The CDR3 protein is CASSLGLAGGISTDTQYF. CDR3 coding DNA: TGTGCCAGCAGCCTGGGACTAGCGGGCGGTATTAGCACAGATACGCAGTATTTT.

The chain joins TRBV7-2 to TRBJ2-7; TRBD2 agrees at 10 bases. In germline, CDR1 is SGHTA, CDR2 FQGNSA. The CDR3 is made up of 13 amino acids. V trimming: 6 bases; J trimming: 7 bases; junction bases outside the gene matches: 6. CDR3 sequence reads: CASSFRTSGEQYF. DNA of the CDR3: TGTGCCAGCAGTTTCAGGACTAGCGGTGAGCAGTACTTC.

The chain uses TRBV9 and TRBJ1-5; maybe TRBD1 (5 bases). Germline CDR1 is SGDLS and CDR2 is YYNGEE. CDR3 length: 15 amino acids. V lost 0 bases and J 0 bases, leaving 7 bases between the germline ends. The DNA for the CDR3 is TGTGCCAGCAGCGTAGGACAGACTAGCAATCAGCCCCAGCATTTT. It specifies CASSVGQTSNQPQHF.

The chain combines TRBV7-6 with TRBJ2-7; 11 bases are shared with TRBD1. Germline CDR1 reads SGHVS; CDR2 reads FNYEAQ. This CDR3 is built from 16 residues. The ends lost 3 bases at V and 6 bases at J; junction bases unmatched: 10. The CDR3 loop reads CASSLRGGQGEIEQYF. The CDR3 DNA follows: TGTGCCAGCAGCTTGAGGGGGGGACAGGGGGAAATCGAGCAGTACTTC.

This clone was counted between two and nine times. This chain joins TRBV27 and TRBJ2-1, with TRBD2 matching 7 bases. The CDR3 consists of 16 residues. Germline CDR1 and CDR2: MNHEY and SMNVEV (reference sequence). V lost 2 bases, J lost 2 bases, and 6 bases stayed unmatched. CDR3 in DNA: TGTGCCAGCAGTTTAGTCGCGGGGGATGCCTACAATGAGCAGTTCTTC. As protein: CASSLVAGDAYNEQFF.

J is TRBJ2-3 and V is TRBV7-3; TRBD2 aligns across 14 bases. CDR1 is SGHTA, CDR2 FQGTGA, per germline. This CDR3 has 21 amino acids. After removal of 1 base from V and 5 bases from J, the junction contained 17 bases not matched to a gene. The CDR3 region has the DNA TGTGCCAGCAGCTTAAAGGGCCCTGGACTAGCGGGAGGCCTTGGGGTAGATACGCAGTATTTT. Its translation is CASSLKGPGLAGGLGVDTQYF.

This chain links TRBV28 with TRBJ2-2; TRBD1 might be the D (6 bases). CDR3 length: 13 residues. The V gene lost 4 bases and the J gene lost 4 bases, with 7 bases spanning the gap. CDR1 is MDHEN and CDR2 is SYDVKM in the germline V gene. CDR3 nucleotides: TGTGCCAGCAGTTACAGGGTCACCGGGGAGCTGTTTTTT. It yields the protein CASSYRVTGELFF.

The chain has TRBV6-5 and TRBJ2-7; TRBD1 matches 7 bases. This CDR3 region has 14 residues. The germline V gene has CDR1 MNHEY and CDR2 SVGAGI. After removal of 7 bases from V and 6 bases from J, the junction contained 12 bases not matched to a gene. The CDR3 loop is CASKVVQGVAEQYF. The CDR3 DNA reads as TGTGCCAGCAAGGTGGTTCAGGGGGTTGCCGAGCAGTACTTC.

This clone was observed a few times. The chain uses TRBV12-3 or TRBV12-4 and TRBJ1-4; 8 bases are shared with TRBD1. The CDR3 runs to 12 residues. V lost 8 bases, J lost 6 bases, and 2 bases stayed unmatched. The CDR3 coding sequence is TGTGCCAGCCAGACAGGGGATGAAAAACTGTTTTTT. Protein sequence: CASQTGDEKLFF.

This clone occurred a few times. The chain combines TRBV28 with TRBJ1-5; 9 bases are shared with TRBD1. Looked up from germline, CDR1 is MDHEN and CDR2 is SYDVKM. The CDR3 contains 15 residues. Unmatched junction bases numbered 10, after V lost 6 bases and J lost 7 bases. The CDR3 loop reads CASRAGTGSGQPQHF. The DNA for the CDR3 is TGTGCCAGCAGGGCCGGGACAGGGTCTGGACAGCCCCAGCATTTT.

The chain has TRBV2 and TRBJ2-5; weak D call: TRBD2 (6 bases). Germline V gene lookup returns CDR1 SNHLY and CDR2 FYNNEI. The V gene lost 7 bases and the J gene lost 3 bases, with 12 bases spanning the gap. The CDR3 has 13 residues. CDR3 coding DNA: TGTGCCAGCAATTGGCTAGCGAAAGAGACCCAGTACTTC. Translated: CASNWLAKETQYF.

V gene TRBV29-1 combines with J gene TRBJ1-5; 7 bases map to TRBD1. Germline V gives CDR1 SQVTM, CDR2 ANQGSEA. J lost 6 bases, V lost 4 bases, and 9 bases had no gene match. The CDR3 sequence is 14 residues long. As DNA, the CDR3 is TGCAGCGTTGTCTTTACAGGGGAAATTCAGCCCCAGCATTTT. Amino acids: CSVVFTGEIQPQHF.

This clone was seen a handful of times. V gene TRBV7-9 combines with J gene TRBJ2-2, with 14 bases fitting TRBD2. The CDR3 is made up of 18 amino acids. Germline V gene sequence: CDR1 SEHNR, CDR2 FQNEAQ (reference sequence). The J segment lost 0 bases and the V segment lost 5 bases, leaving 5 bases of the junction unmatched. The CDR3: CASSPWTSGRSNTGELFF. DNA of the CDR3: TGTGCCAGCAGCCCCTGGACTAGCGGGAGGTCGAACACCGGGGAGCTGTTTTTT.